Described below is a single T cell receptor (beta chain) sequence and its context. The sample belongs to a study of shared clonotypes between healthy human individuals. About the study: A couple of female and a few male donors aged 18 to 49 were enrolled.

The deep-level immunoSEQ assay was used. TCRdb keeps only in-frame clones here, not all; method: immunoSEQ multiplex PCR. The sample yields about half a million clones, roughly four fifths seen once. The clonotype comes from a woman aged 35 to 49 in good health. Some clones in this sample may be carry-over from other donors' samples. The sample was PBMCs.

Here the CDR3 reads CAWKMDRGSYNEQFF. For the CDR3, the DNA is TGTGCCTGGAAGATGGACAGAGGTTCCTACAATGAGCAGTTCTTC. The V call is TRBV30, the J call TRBJ2-1, with D perhaps matching TRBD1 (6 bases). CDR1 and CDR2 from the germline V gene are GTSNPN and SVGIG (reference sequence). This CDR3 contains 15 residues. The ends were cut back, 4 bases at V and 1 base at J, with 14 bases in the middle.